This passage covers 26 T cell receptor beta chains from one sample sequenced in a study of cytomegalovirus exposure and HLA in healthy donors. The PCR employed 60 Vbeta primers together with 13 Jbeta primers. The protocol was immunoSEQ multiplex PCR, while the TCRdb copy is restricted to in-frame clones and leaves out a portion. The table lists around 150,000 clones, over 65% of them singletons. Sequences were obtained from PBMCs. The receptors originated from a man aged 40-49 years in good health and CMV-seronegative.

The genes are TRBV11-3 and TRBJ1-1; 7 positions match TRBD1. Germline V gene sequence: CDR1 SGHNT, CDR2 YENEEA. V lost 2 bases, J lost 7 bases, and 10 bases stayed unmatched. The length of the CDR3 is 15 residues. The CDR3 protein is CASSLSGQSPGEAFF. The DNA for the CDR3 is TGTGCCAGCAGCTTATCGGGACAGTCCCCAGGTGAAGCTTTCTTT.

The chain joins TRBV6-1 to TRBJ1-1, with 7 bases matching TRBD1. Germline assignment: CDR1 MNHNS and CDR2 SASEGT. The CDR3 is made up of 14 amino acids. The V and J ends lost 7 bases and 4 bases, in that order; junction bases with no gene match: 9. The CDR3, as DNA: TGTGCCAGCACCCTAGGGACAGAAGGCACTGAAGCTTTCTTT. It is translated as CASTLGTEGTEAFF.

The V call is TRBV7-9, the J call TRBJ1-3; D is uncertain. Germline V gene sequence: CDR1 SEHNR, CDR2 FQNEAQ (reference sequence). The CDR3 is 17 amino acids. V lost 2 bases to trimming and J lost 0 bases, with 14 bases between them. The CDR3 reads CASSLRMGSFSGNTIYF. The DNA of the CDR3 is TGTGCCAGCAGCTTACGGATGGGGAGTTTCTCTGGAAACACCATATATTTT.

The chain recombines TRBV4-3 with TRBJ2-7; the match to TRBD1 covers 10 bases. J was trimmed by 3 bases and V by 1 base; bases with no gene match: 6. This CDR3 is built from 16 residues. The germline CDR1 and CDR2 sequences are LGHNA and YSLEER. This CDR3 is CASSQGQGAGYYEQYF. The CDR3 region has the DNA TGCGCCAGCAGCCAAGGACAGGGGGCGGGTTACTACGAGCAGTACTTC.

The J gene is TRBJ2-1, the V gene TRBV7-2, with 8 bases lining up with TRBD2. The V gene end was trimmed by 1 base and the J gene end by 6 bases; junction bases not matched to a gene: 2. Germline V CDR1 and CDR2: SGHTA, FQGNSA. The length of the CDR3 is 14 residues. CDR3 amino acids: CASSLGLAGNEQFF. DNA for the CDR3: TGTGCCAGCAGCTTAGGCCTAGCGGGCAATGAGCAGTTCTTC. The full variable domain, its missing parts supplied by reference TRBV7-2 and TRBJ2-1, is GAGVSQSPSNKVTEKGKDVELRCDPISGHTALYWYRQSLGQGLEFLIYFQGNSAPDKSGLPSDRFSAERTGGSVSTLTIQRTQQEDSAVYLCASSLGLAGNEQFFGPGTRLTVL.

The gene calls are TRBV4-3 and TRBJ2-3; 10 bases align to TRBD2. Trimming took 6 bases from V and 4 from J; bases not matched to a gene: 10. CDR3 length: 16 residues. Germline loops: CDR1 LGHNA, CDR2 YSLEER. The CDR3 nucleotides are TGCGCCAGCAGTCCCCTTGGAGCGGGGGGGCCAGATACGCAGTATTTT. Translated, it gives CASSPLGAGGPDTQYF.

To note about this clone: One end of the junction varies from germline; a read error may be responsible. This sequence joins TRBV7-9 and TRBJ1-4, with D perhaps matching TRBD1 (6 bases). The germline gives CDR1 SEHNR, CDR2 FQNEAQ (reference sequence). This CDR3 region has 14 residues. CDR3 bases: TGTTCCAGCAGCTTCACAGGGTTAAATGAAAAACTGTTTTTT. Encoded protein: CSSSFTGLNEKLFF.

This clone appeared a single time. The rearrangement links TRBV16 to TRBJ1-4; 7 nucleotides agree with TRBD1. Germline values: CDR1 KGHSY, CDR2 FQNENV. The CDR3 is 15 amino acids. The V and J ends lost 5 bases and 0 bases, in that order; junction bases with no gene match: 3. In DNA form, the CDR3 reads TGTGCCAGCAGCGACCAGGGGGCAACTAATGAAAAACTGTTTTTT. Amino acids: CASSDQGATNEKLFF. Full variable domain (outside the CDR3, taken from reference TRBV16 and TRBJ1-4): GEEVAQTPKHLVRGEGQKAKLYCAPIKGHSYVFWYQQVLKNEFKFLISFQNENVFDETGMPKERFSAKCLPNSPCSLEIQATKLEDSAVYFCASSDQGATNEKLFFGSGTQLSVL.

The chain recombines TRBV7-9 with TRBJ2-7; TRBD1 is a possible D gene (5 bases). From germline, CDR1 is SEHNR and CDR2 FQNEAQ (reference sequence). This CDR3 comprises 15 residues. Trimming took 6 bases from V and 7 from J, leaving 22 bases between them. The CDR3 nucleotides are TGTGCCAGCAGTCGACCCGACAGCCATTCTCGTGAGCAGTACTTC. Translated: CASSRPDSHSREQYF.

The chain joins TRBV9 to TRBJ2-1; 7 bases are shared with TRBD2. V shed 0 bases and J 3 bases; nucleotides not matched to a gene: 6. The length of the CDR3 is 16 residues. Per the germline V gene, CDR1 is SGDLS and CDR2 is YYNGEE. The chain's CDR3 is CASSVEAGEVYNEQFF. The CDR3 DNA follows: TGTGCCAGCAGCGTAGAGGCGGGAGAGGTCTACAATGAGCAGTTCTTC.

This rearrangement joins TRBV28 to TRBJ2-4; 8 bases agree with TRBD1. V dropped 4 bases and J dropped 10; count of bases not matched to a gene: 12. CDR3 length: 15 amino acids. From germline, CDR1 is MDHEN and CDR2 SYDVKM. The DNA for the CDR3 is TGTGCCAGCAGTTCCTCCGGGACAGGCCTAAGGATTCAGTACTTC. Amino acid sequence: CASSSSGTGLRIQYF.

The gene calls are TRBV11-2 and TRBJ2-3, with TRBD2 identical over 7 bases. The germline gives CDR1 SGHAT, CDR2 FQNNGV. This CDR3 comprises 15 residues. Trimming cost V 1 base and J 5 bases; bases outside gene matches: 6. The CDR3 sequence is CASSLGPTGGDTQYF. The DNA for the CDR3 is TGTGCCAGCAGCTTAGGGCCCACGGGGGGAGATACGCAGTATTTT.

The chain has TRBV4-3 and TRBJ2-5; a weak D match, TRBD1 (6 bases). The germline V gene has CDR1 LGHNA and CDR2 YSLEER. CDR3 length: 16 amino acids. V lost 2 bases and J lost 5, with 18 bases in between. The CDR3 bases are TGCGCCAGCAGCCAACTCGCCCTGACAGGAGGTGAGACCCAGTACTTC. Protein: CASSQLALTGGETQYF.

A remark on this clone: This CDR3 is also generated by other DNA sequences in the sample. The chain is built from TRBV7-8 and TRBJ2-2; TRBD1 agrees at 12 bases. The CDR3 is 17 amino acids. Germline CDR1 reads SGHVS; CDR2 reads FQNEAQ. The V segment lost 2 bases and the J segment 3 bases; nucleotides outside the gene matches: 4. The CDR3 spells CASSLPGQGADTGELFF. As DNA, the CDR3 is TGTGCCAGCAGCTTACCGGGACAGGGGGCCGACACCGGGGAGCTGTTTTTT.

The chain uses TRBV7-9 and TRBJ1-4, with 10 bases identical to TRBD1. The CDR3 totals 16 residues. CDR1 and CDR2 from the germline V gene are SEHNR and FQNEAQ (reference sequence). Trimming took 6 bases from V and 8 from J; bases not matched to a gene: 12. DNA of the CDR3: TGTGCCAGCAGTTCCGGGACAGGGGCAAAAGGGGAAAAACTGTTTTTT. Translating gives CASSSGTGAKGEKLFF. Based on the CDR3 plus reference TRBV7-9 and TRBJ1-4, the full variable domain is DTGVSQNPRHKITKRGQNVTFRCDPISEHNRLYWYRQTLGQGPEFLTYFQNEAQLEKSRLLSDRFSAERPKGSFSTLEIQRTEQGDSAMYLCASSSGTGAKGEKLFFGSGTQLSVL.

This rearrangement joins TRBV28 to TRBJ2-5; maybe TRBD2 (5 bases). There are 14 residues in the CDR3. The V end lost 1 base, the J end lost 5 bases, and 11 bases lay between the germline ends. Germline V gene lookup returns CDR1 MDHEN and CDR2 SYDVKM. CDR3: CASSLSTGWETQYF. DNA of the CDR3: TGTGCCAGCAGTTTATCCACGGGGTGGGAGACCCAGTACTTC.

The V and J genes are TRBV12-5 and TRBJ2-2; unclear D gene. The CDR3 runs 12 residues. Trimming removed 2 bases at V and 5 bases at J, with 3 bases between. Germline-derived CDR1 and CDR2 are LGHNT and FRNRAP. CDR3 in DNA: TGTGCTAGTGGTTTGCCGACCGGGGAGCTGTTTTTT. Translating gives CASGLPTGELFF.

The rearrangement uses TRBV27 and TRBJ2-5, with TRBD1 matching over 8 bases. Trimming cost V 7 bases and J 1 base; bases outside gene matches: 2. CDR1 and CDR2 from the germline V gene are MNHEY and SMNVEV (reference sequence). This CDR3 spans 13 amino acids. CDR3 region: CASKTGGQETQYF. The DNA of the CDR3 is TGTGCCAGCAAAACAGGGGGCCAAGAGACCCAGTACTTC.

CDR3 loop: CASGLFRGTNTGELFF. The CDR3 DNA reads as TGTGCTAGTGGTTTGTTCCGGGGAACGAACACCGGGGAGCTGTTTTTT. This chain uses TRBV12-5 with TRBJ2-2, with D possibly being TRBD2 (5 bases). The CDR3 has 16 residues. V shed 2 bases and J shed 0 bases, with 10 bases lying between them. Germline V CDR1 and CDR2: LGHNT, FRNRAP.

In this sample, this clone turned up a few times. The chain is built from TRBV7-8 and TRBJ2-7, with D possibly TRBD2 on 6 matching bases. Trimming cost V 8 bases and J 2 bases, with 10 bases left between them. Germline loops: CDR1 SGHVS, CDR2 FQNEAQ. CDR3 length: 12 amino acids. The CDR3 is CASAGGAYEQYF. The CDR3 DNA sequence: TGTGCCAGCGCCGGCGGGGCCTACGAGCAGTACTTC.

The rearrangement uses TRBV7-2 and TRBJ2-5, with D perhaps TRBD1 (6 bases). From germline, CDR1 is SGHTA and CDR2 FQGNSA. This CDR3 spans 15 amino acids. V was pared by 5 bases and J by 4 bases, with 17 bases between. Written as DNA, the CDR3 is TGTGCCAGCAGCCCGCAACAGGGAGAGGGAGAGACCCAGTACTTC. It is translated as CASSPQQGEGETQYF.

The chain uses TRBV7-6 and TRBJ1-5, with D tentatively TRBD1 (5 bases). The CDR3 covers 14 residues. In germline, CDR1 is SGHVS, CDR2 FNYEAQ. Trimming pared 4 bases from V and 5 bases from J, leaving 12 bases between. The CDR3 is CASSSLGGDQPQHF. The CDR3 DNA reads TGTGCCAGCAGCTCACTTGGGGGGGATCAGCCCCAGCATTTT.

The chain is built from TRBV19 and TRBJ1-5; no clear D gene. The CDR3 has 15 amino acids. V was clipped by 5 bases and J by 0 bases, with 11 bases between them. CDR1 is LNHDA, CDR2 SQIVND, per germline (reference sequence). In nucleotides, the CDR3 is TGTGCCAGTAGTGTGGCAGATTATAGCAATCAGCCCCAGCATTTT. Translation gives CASSVADYSNQPQHF.

V gene TRBV7-2 combines with J gene TRBJ1-1; D call uncertain. Germline V lookup: CDR1 SGHTA, CDR2 FQGNSA. Trimming took 7 bases from V and 1 from J, leaving 10 bases between them. The CDR3 is made up of 13 amino acids. The DNA of the CDR3 is TGTGCCAGCAAACTAGGCCCGAACACTGAAGCTTTCTTT. Residues: CASKLGPNTEAFF.

The chain joins TRBV6-4 to TRBJ2-5, with 8 positions matching TRBD1. CDR3 length: 13 amino acids. V lost 6 bases to trimming and J lost 5 bases; unmatched junction nucleotides: 5. The germline gives CDR1 MRHNA, CDR2 SNTAGT. CDR3: CASSMDRDETQYF. In DNA form, the CDR3 reads TGTGCCAGCAGCATGGACAGGGATGAGACCCAGTACTTC.

The chain carries TRBV11-1 and TRBJ2-1; TRBD2 aligns across 8 bases. The germline gives CDR1 SGHAT, CDR2 FQDESV (reference sequence). This CDR3 contains 15 residues. The trim removed 6 bases at V and 4 bases at J, leaving 8 bases unmatched. The CDR3 nucleotides read TGTGCCAGCAGACAGGGTAGCGGGACTTACAATGAGCAGTTCTTC. Encoded protein: CASRQGSGTYNEQFF.